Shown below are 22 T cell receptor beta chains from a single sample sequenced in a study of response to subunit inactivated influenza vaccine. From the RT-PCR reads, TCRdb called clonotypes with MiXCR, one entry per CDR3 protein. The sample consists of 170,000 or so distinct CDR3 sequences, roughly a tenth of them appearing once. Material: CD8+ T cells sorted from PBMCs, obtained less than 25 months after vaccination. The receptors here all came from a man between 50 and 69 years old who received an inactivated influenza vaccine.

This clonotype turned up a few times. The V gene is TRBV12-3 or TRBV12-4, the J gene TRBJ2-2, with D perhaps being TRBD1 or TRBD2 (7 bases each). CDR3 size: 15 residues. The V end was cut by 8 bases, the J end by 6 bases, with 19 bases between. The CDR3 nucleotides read TGTGCCAGCCTAGACGACGGGGGGACAGCCGGGGAGCTGTTTTTT. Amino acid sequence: CASLDDGGTAGELFF.

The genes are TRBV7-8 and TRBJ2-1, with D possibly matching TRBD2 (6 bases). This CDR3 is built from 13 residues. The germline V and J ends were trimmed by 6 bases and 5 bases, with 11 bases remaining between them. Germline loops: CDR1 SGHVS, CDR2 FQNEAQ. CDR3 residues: CASSIAVHNEQFF. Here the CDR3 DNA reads TGTGCCAGCAGTATAGCGGTCCACAATGAGCAGTTCTTC.

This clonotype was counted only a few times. The CDR3 DNA is TGTGCCAGCAGCCAAGAAGGGACAGGCAATCAGCCCCAGCATTTT. Translating gives CASSQEGTGNQPQHF. J is TRBJ1-5 and V is TRBV4-2; 7 bases align to TRBD1. J was trimmed by 2 bases and V by 0 bases; bases with no gene match: 1. Germline lookup yields CDR1 LGHNA and CDR2 YNFKEQ. The CDR3 is made up of 15 amino acids.

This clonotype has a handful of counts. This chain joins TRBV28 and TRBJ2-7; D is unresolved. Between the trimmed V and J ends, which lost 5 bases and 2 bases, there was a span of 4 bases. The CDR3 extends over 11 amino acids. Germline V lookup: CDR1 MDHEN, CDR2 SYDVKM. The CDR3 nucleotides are TGTGCCAGCAGTCGCACCTACGAGCAGTACTTC. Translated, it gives CASSRTYEQYF.

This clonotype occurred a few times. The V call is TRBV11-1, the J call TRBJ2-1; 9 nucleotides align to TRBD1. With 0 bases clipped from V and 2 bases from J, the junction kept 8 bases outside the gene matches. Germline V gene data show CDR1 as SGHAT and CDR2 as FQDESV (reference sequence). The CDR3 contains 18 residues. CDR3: CASSLAGQGLEPYNEQFF. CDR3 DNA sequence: TGTGCCAGCAGCTTAGCGGGACAGGGTCTGGAACCCTACAATGAGCAGTTCTTC. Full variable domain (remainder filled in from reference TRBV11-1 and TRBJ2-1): EAEVAQSPRYKITEKSQAVAFWCDPISGHATLYWYRQILGQGPELLVQFQDESVVDDSQLPKDRFSAERLKGVDSTLKIQPAELGDSAMYLCASSLAGQGLEPYNEQFFGPGTRLTVL.

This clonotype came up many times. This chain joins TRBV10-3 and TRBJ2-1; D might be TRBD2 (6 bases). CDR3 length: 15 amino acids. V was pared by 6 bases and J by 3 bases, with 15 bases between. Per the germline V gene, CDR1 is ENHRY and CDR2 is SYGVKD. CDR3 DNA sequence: TGTGCCATCAGGTCGGGGACTCTCAGCTACAATGAGCAGTTCTTC. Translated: CAIRSGTLSYNEQFF.

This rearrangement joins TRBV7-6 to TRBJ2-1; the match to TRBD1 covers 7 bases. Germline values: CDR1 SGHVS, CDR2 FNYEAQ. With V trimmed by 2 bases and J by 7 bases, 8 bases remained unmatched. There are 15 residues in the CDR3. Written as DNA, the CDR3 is TGTGCCAGCAGCTTAAATCAGGGGGTGATAAATGAGCAGTTCTTC. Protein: CASSLNQGVINEQFF.

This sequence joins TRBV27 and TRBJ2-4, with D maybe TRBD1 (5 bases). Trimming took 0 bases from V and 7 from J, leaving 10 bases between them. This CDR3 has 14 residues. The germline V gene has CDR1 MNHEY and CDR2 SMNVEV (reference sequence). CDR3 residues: CASSLSSGINIQYF. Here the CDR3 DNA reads TGTGCCAGCAGTTTATCATCAGGGATTAACATTCAGTACTTC.

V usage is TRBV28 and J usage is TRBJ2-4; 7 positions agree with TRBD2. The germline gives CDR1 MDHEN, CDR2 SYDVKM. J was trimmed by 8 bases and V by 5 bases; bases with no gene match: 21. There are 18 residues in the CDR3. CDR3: CASSPSVGAGVGGHIQYF. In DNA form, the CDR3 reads TGTGCCAGCAGTCCATCGGTCGGGGCGGGAGTTGGGGGACACATTCAGTACTTC.

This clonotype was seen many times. The CDR3 sequence is CASSPASGQPQHF. The CDR3, as DNA: TGCGCCAGCAGCCCGGCTTCGGGTCAGCCCCAGCATTTT. The gene calls are TRBV4-1 and TRBJ1-5; D not certain. CDR1 and CDR2 (germline): MGHRA, YSYEKL. The CDR3 covers 13 residues. Deletions cut 4 bases from V and 6 bases from J, with 10 bases between.

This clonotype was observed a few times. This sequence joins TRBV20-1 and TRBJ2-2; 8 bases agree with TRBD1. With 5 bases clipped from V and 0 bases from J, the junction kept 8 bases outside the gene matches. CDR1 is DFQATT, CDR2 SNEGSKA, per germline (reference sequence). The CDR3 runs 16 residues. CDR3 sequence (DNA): TGCAGTGCTTCCGGGACAGGATTTTCGAACACCGGGGAGCTGTTTTTT. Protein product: CSASGTGFSNTGELFF.

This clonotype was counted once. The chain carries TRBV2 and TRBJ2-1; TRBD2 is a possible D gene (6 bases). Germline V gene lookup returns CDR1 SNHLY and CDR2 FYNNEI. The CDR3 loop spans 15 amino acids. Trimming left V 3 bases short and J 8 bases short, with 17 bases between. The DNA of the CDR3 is TGTGCCAGCAGTGAGCAGGACTACCAGTACGATGAGCAGTTCTTC. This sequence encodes CASSEQDYQYDEQFF.

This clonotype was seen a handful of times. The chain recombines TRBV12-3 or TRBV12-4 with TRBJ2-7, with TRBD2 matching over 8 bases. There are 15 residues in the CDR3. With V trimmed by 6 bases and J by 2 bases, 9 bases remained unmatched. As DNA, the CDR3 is TGTGCCAGCAGCCTAGGGGCCGGGAGGGCCTACGAGCAGTACTTC. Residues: CASSLGAGRAYEQYF.

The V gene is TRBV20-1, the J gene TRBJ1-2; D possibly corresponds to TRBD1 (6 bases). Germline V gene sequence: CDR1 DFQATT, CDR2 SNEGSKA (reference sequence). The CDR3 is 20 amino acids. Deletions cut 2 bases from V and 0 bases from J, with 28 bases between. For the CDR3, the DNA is TGCAGTGCTAGAAATTATTCCCAGACGGGGGCTCAAATTACTAACTATGGCTACACCTTC. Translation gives CSARNYSQTGAQITNYGYTF.

CDR3 DNA: TGTGCCAGCAGTTTATCCGTTGACAATGAGCAGTTCTTC. This encodes CASSLSVDNEQFF. The gene calls are TRBV27 and TRBJ2-1; no definite D call. V was clipped by 0 bases and J by 5 bases, with 5 bases between them. CDR1 and CDR2 (germline): MNHEY, SMNVEV (reference sequence). There are 13 residues in the CDR3.

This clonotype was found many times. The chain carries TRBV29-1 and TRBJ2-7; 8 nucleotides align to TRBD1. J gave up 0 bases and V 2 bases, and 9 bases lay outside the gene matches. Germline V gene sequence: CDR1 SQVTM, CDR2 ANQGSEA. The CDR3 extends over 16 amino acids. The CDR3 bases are TGCAGCGTTGAAACTCGGAGACAGGGGAACTCCTACGAGCAGTACTTC. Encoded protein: CSVETRRQGNSYEQYF.

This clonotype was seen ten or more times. CDR3 region: CASSQGARETQYF. The CDR3, as DNA: TGTGCCAGCAGCCAAGGGGCACGAGAGACCCAGTACTTC. The chain couples TRBV11-2 to TRBJ2-5; D may be TRBD1 (5 bases). The CDR3 consists of 13 residues. The V end was cut by 5 bases, the J end by 4 bases, with 11 bases between. CDR1 is SGHAT and CDR2 is FQNNGV in the germline V gene.

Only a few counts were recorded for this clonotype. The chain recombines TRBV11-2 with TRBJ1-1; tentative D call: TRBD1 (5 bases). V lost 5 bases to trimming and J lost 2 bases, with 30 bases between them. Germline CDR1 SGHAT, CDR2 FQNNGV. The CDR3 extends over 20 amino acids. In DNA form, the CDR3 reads TGTGCCAGCAGCCCAAACCGAAAATTTACCCTTCGGGACGCCAACACTGAAGCTTTCTTT. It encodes CASSPNRKFTLRDANTEAFF.

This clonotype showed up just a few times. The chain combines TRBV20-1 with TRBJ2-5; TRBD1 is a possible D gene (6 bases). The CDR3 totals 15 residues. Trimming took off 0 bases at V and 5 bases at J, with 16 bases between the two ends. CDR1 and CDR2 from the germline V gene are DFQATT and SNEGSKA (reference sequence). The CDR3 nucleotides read TGCAGTGCTAGAGATCCAGGGGCGGTTATGGAGACCCAGTACTTC. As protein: CSARDPGAVMETQYF.

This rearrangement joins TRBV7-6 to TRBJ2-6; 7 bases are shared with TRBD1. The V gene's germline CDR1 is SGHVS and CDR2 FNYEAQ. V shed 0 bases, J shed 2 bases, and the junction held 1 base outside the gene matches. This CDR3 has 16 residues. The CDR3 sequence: CASSLATGAGANVLTF. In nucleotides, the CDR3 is TGTGCCAGCAGCTTAGCTACAGGGGCTGGGGCCAACGTCCTGACTTTC.

In DNA form, the CDR3 reads TGTGCCAGCAGCGCGGAGGACAGGGATGAGCAGTTCTTC. It is translated as CASSAEDRDEQFF. This chain uses TRBV9 with TRBJ2-1; TRBD1 matches at 8 bases. V was clipped by 3 bases and J by 8 bases; unmatched bases: 4. This CDR3 region has 13 residues. Looked up from germline, CDR1 is SGDLS and CDR2 is YYNGEE.

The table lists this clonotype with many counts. Here the CDR3 reads CASRDSYYEQYF. The CDR3 DNA sequence: TGTGCCAGCAGGGACAGCTACTACGAGCAGTACTTC. The V call is TRBV6-6, the J call TRBJ2-7; D might be TRBD1 (6 bases). V was clipped by 6 bases and J by 3 bases, with 9 bases between them. The CDR3 has 12 residues. Germline assignment: CDR1 MNHNY and CDR2 SVGAGI (reference sequence).